This T cell receptor (beta chain) was sequenced for a study of control samples from healthy donors and cancer patients. V was pared by 5 bases and J by 1 base, with 18 bases between. The V gene's germline CDR1 is MDHEN and CDR2 SYDVKM. The CDR3 is 17 residues long. TCRdb's copy holds only in-frame clones and misses some; the assay was immunoSEQ multiplex PCR. The repertoire has roughly 98,000 clones, almost 85% of them found once; the top ten carry approximately 9.8%. The rearrangement uses TRBV28 and TRBJ1-5, with D possibly matching TRBD1 (6 bases). The receptor comes from a woman aged 55-69 years in good health. Sequencing was performed on blood. For the CDR3, the DNA is TGTGCCAGCAGTGCAAGGGGGATCGGTATCAGCAATCAGCCCCAGCATTTT. Translated, it gives CASSARGIGISNQPQHF.